This paragraph covers one TCR beta chain sequence. The antigen is not known. This may arise from a read error, as a much more abundant clone is one base away. The V gene's germline CDR1 is MDHEN and CDR2 SYDVKM. The CDR3 loop spans 14 amino acids. The data were taken from a study of T cells in Graves' hyperthyroidism and ophthalmopathy. About the research overall: Peripheral blood draws took place at initial diagnosis, ahead of any treatment.

The study enrolled patients aged 18 to 65 with newly diagnosed hyperthyroidism of under 2 months' duration. Amplified TCR beta CDR3 regions came from RNA transcripts. The TCR CDR3 was amplified in a first-round RT-PCR using the HTBI primer set. TCRdb re-derived calls from the multiplex PCR reads in MiXCR, one entry per CDR3 protein. The data hold hundreds of thousands of distinct CDR3 sequences, with roughly 13% observed a single time. Findings and limits, study-wide: Most clonotypes expanded in the thyroid (above 0.001) were also present in blood.

The sample consisted of blood. The sequence was collected from a woman aged 18-29 years with Graves' hyperthyroidism. The V and J genes are TRBV28 and TRBJ2-5; perhaps TRBD2 as D (7 bases). The CDR3 loop is CASREGGARKTQHF. The CDR3 coding sequence is TGTGCCAGCCGGGAAGGGGGGGCGAGGAAGACCCAGCACTTC.